This TCR beta chain emerged from a study of human T cells and chemical hapten exposure. Across the whole study: Diphenylcyclopropenone was administered weekly to the scalp of patients throughout the roughly 22-week study. The study, taken as a whole, reports: Expanded TCRs were compared with controls, and the expanded TCRs formed significantly more large CDR3 similarity clusters.

TCRdb called the RACE reads again in MiXCR, with one record for every CDR3 protein. The sample lists about 84,000 distinct CDR3 sequences; roughly 10% were seen once. The V gene lost 6 bases and the J gene lost 4 bases, with 18 bases spanning the gap. The V gene's germline CDR1 is SQVTM and CDR2 ANQGSEA. The CDR3 is made up of 15 amino acids. This clonotype was detected many times. Its antigen is as yet unknown. Documented time point: patch test 3, about 24 weeks after DPC sensitization. Treatment denoted: therapeutic diphenylcyclopropenone sensitization with weekly scalp DPC. The rearrangement links TRBV29-1 to TRBJ2-2; no definite D call. Material: whole blood, obtained in connection with sensitization to the hapten diphenylcyclopropenone (DPC). The source of this sequence is a woman aged 50 to 60 with alopecia areata. Some clones in this sample may be carry-over from other donors' samples. The CDR3 DNA is TGCAGCGTCGGCCGGAACGTCCCCGGCACCGGGGAGCTGTTTTTT. Translation: CSVGRNVPGTGELFF.